The 14 T cell receptor beta chains below come from one sample, sequenced in a study of T-cell reconstitution after alpha-beta-depleted transplantation in children. Researchers prepared the TCRbeta library using unique molecular identifiers, the study reports. TCRdb re-called the PCR reads with MiXCR, one entry per CDR3 protein. The data show 150,000 to 200,000 distinct CDR3 sequences, about 14% seen once. Specimen: PBMCs from the stem cell graft donor, collected from the stem cell graft. These receptors were collected from a human donor who donated a stem cell graft to a child with acute lymphoblastic leukemia.

This sequence joins TRBV5-6 and TRBJ2-1, with 9 bases lining up with TRBD2. The CDR3 extends over 16 amino acids. Germline lookup yields CDR1 SGHDT and CDR2 YYEEEE. V was clipped by 4 bases and J by 5 bases; unmatched bases: 10. CDR3 sequence: CASSDATSGRDNEQFF. The CDR3 DNA is TGTGCCAGCAGCGACGCGACTAGCGGAAGAGACAATGAGCAGTTCTTC.

The CDR3 region is CAISESEYGGQFF. In nucleotides, the CDR3 is TGTGCCATCAGTGAGTCGGAGTATGGTGGGCAGTTCTTC. V gene TRBV10-3 combines with J gene TRBJ2-1, with D uncertain. Trimming pared 0 bases from V and 12 bases from J, leaving 12 bases between. Germline CDR1 is ENHRY and CDR2 is SYGVKD. This CDR3 contains 13 residues.

There are many counts of this clonotype. The V call is TRBV28, the J call TRBJ1-1, with 9 positions matching TRBD1. The CDR3 has 16 amino acids. Germline trimming cut 4 bases from V and 1 base from J; bases unmatched to any gene: 7. The germline gives CDR1 MDHEN, CDR2 SYDVKM. Here the CDR3 reads CASSYGQGWRNTEAFF. The CDR3 DNA reads TGTGCCAGCAGTTACGGACAGGGGTGGAGGAACACTGAAGCTTTCTTT. The variable domain in full, completed from reference TRBV28 and TRBJ1-1, reads DVKVTQSSRYLVKRTGEKVFLECVQDMDHENMFWYRQDPGLGLRLIYFSYDVKMKEKGDIPEGYSVSREKKERFSLILESASTNQTSMYLCASSYGQGWRNTEAFFGQGTRLTVV.

The chain recombines TRBV20-1 with TRBJ2-6; the match to TRBD2 covers 10 bases. This CDR3 has 20 amino acids. Germline V lookup: CDR1 DFQATT, CDR2 SNEGSKA (reference sequence). V trimming: 0 bases; J trimming: 3 bases; junction bases outside the gene matches: 14. As DNA, the CDR3 is TGCAGTGCTAGAGATCTACCTAGCGGGAGCTCTCTAGGTGGGGCCAACGTCCTGACTTTC. Encoded protein: CSARDLPSGSSLGGANVLTF.

A note on this clonotype: A much larger clone lies one base from this, so it may be a read error. The genes are TRBV27 and TRBJ2-3; D unclear. Germline CDR1 reads MNHEY; CDR2 reads SMNVEV (reference sequence). The CDR3 spans 17 residues. The CDR3 coding sequence is TGTGCCAGAAGTTCAATAAACCGGGCCTCGGGCAAGGATACGCAGTATTTT. Protein product: CARSSINRASGKDTQYF.

This clonotype was seen more than once but under ten times. V gene TRBV5-1 combines with J gene TRBJ2-3, with 10 nucleotides matching TRBD2. The germline V gene has CDR1 SGHRS and CDR2 YFSETQ. The CDR3 has 16 amino acids. The junction had 4 bases not matched to a gene; V was cut back by 3 bases and J by 0 bases. The CDR3 here is CASSWTSGSSTDTQYF. The CDR3 DNA sequence: TGCGCCAGCAGCTGGACTAGCGGATCTAGCACAGATACGCAGTATTTT.

The chain couples TRBV11-2 to TRBJ2-1; 13 nucleotides match TRBD2. In germline, CDR1 is SGHAT, CDR2 FQNNGV. The CDR3 totals 15 residues. With 7 bases clipped from V and 8 bases from J, the junction kept 8 bases outside the gene matches. CDR3 DNA sequence: TGTGCCAGCAAGGGGACTAGCGGGACCGGAGATGAGCAGTTCTTC. It encodes CASKGTSGTGDEQFF.

This clonotype occurred many times. The V and J genes are TRBV12-3 or TRBV12-4 and TRBJ2-7; 10 positions match TRBD2. This CDR3 comprises 16 residues. V shed 6 bases and J 2 bases; nucleotides not matched to a gene: 10. CDR3 nucleotides: TGTGCCAGCAGCCGCAAGGGACTAGCGCTTACCTACGAGCAGTACTTC. Translating gives CASSRKGLALTYEQYF.

At least ten counts were recorded for this clonotype. The genes are TRBV29-1 and TRBJ2-5; weak D call: TRBD2 (5 bases). Deletions cut 4 bases from V and 5 bases from J, with 14 bases between. Germline-derived CDR1 and CDR2 are SQVTM and ANQGSEA. The CDR3 is made up of 13 amino acids. The CDR3 DNA reads as TGCAGCGTTGCAGAGCTACCGGGGGAGACCCAGTACTTC. It codes for CSVAELPGETQYF.

At least ten counts were recorded for this clonotype. This rearrangement joins TRBV10-3 to TRBJ1-1; no clear D. The CDR3 spans 11 residues. The V and J ends lost 6 bases and 3 bases respectively, with 5 bases between them. CDR1 and CDR2 (germline): ENHRY, SYGVKD. The CDR3 is CAIRSDTEAFF. CDR3 coding DNA: TGTGCCATCAGGAGCGACACTGAAGCTTTCTTT.

This clonotype has a count of ten or more. The V and J genes are TRBV15 and TRBJ2-3, with a tentative D call TRBD1 (5 bases). Trimming left V 6 bases short and J 4 bases short, with 8 bases between. Germline-derived CDR1 and CDR2 are LNHNV and YYDKDF (reference sequence). CDR3 length: 12 residues. The CDR3 protein is CATSPGSDTQYF. In DNA form, the CDR3 reads TGTGCCACCAGTCCAGGGTCAGATACGCAGTATTTT.

This clonotype was counted many times. V is TRBV6-5 and J is TRBJ2-6; D is unclear. This CDR3 contains 16 residues. Germline V gives CDR1 MNHEY, CDR2 SVGAGI. V shed 2 bases and J shed 0 bases, with 8 bases lying between them. The DNA for the CDR3 is TGTGCCAGCAGTTACGGTAGTGGCTCTGGGGCCAACGTCCTGACTTTC. This sequence encodes CASSYGSGSGANVLTF.

This clonotype was detected once. This rearrangement joins TRBV5-5 to TRBJ2-5, with 9 bases lining up with TRBD2. Germline-derived CDR1 and CDR2 are SGHKS and YYEKEE (reference sequence). V was clipped by 0 bases and J by 3 bases; unmatched bases: 0. This CDR3 is built from 14 residues. DNA for the CDR3: TGTGCCAGCAGCTTGGGCGGGAGGGAAGAGACCCAGTACTTC. This codes for CASSLGGREETQYF.

This clonotype was detected ten times or more. The rearrangement links TRBV7-9 to TRBJ2-7, with TRBD1 matching over 7 bases. Germline V lookup: CDR1 SEHNR, CDR2 FQNEAQ (reference sequence). This CDR3 has 14 amino acids. Trimming cost V 4 bases and J 3 bases; bases outside gene matches: 6. The chain's CDR3 is CASSSSYRGYEQYF. CDR3 nucleotide sequence: TGTGCCAGCAGCTCCTCCTACAGGGGCTACGAGCAGTACTTC.